These T cell receptor beta chains were read from a single sample in a study of CD8 T cells in ankylosing spondylitis. One entry per CDR3 protein results from TCRdb running MiXCR on the 5' RACE reads. Among about 200,000 distinct CDR3 sequences listed, approximately 7.3% were seen once. Sequencing was carried out using blood, either unsorted or a sorted T cell fraction (not recorded which). These receptor sequences come from a male donor with ankylosing spondylitis. Each CDR3 is given with its conserved first and last residue. D genes are given only for firm matches. Expanded clones are given a class, and other clones once, few, many or no size at all.

d_gene	v_gene	j_gene	abundance	CDR3aa	CDR3nt
-	TRBV29-1	TRBJ1-2	many	CSVEGGQGSNYGYTF	TGCAGCGTTGAAGGAGGGCAGGGAAGCAACTATGGCTACACCTTC
-	TRBV5-1	TRBJ2-1	many	CASSLARGEQFF	TGCGCCAGCAGCTTGGCCCGGGGTGAGCAGTTCTTC
-	TRBV4-3	TRBJ2-5	few	CASSQVGRLQETQYF	TGCGCCAGCAGCCAAGTAGGGCGGCTACAAGAGACCCAGTACTTC
TRBD2	TRBV4-1	TRBJ2-3	many	CASSQDGTSGRAGVSEDTQYF	TGCGCCAGCAGCCAAGATGGGACTAGCGGGAGGGCCGGAGTTTCCGAAGATACGCAGTATTTT
TRBD1	TRBV4-3	TRBJ2-5	many	CASSPWTGRETQYF	TGCGCCAGCAGCCCTTGGACAGGGCGGGAGACCCAGTACTTC
-	TRBV12-3/TRBV12-4	TRBJ1-5	many	CASSPHGGRNQPQHF	TGTGCCAGCAGTCCTCATGGGGGACGCAATCAGCCCCAGCATTTT
TRBD2	TRBV11-1	TRBJ2-1	many	CASSGKSSGRAQRSYNEQFF	TGTGCCAGCAGCGGTAAATCTAGCGGGAGGGCCCAGCGGTCCTACAATGAGCAGTTCTTC
TRBD1	TRBV27	TRBJ2-7	many	CASSPGTGVSEQYF	TGTGCCAGCAGCCCTGGGACAGGGGTTTCCGAGCAGTACTTC
TRBD2	TRBV11-2	TRBJ2-2	many	CASSLGPTSEVNTGELFF	TGTGCCAGCAGCTTAGGCCCCACTAGCGAAGTGAACACCGGGGAGCTGTTTTTT
TRBD2	TRBV20-1	TRBJ2-1	many	CSPYFLQRGYNEQFF	TGCAGTCCTTACTTTTTGCAGCGGGGTTACAATGAGCAGTTCTTC
-	TRBV11-1	TRBJ1-1	-	CASSWTDEAFF	TGTGCCAGCAGCTGGACGGATGAAGCTTTCTTT
TRBD2	TRBV13	TRBJ2-1	-	CASSLTGTSGSLAEQFF	TGTGCCAGCAGCTTAACCGGGACTAGCGGGAGTTTGGCTGAGCAGTTCTTC
TRBD1	TRBV27	TRBJ2-7	many	CASSPGQGTYYEQYF	TGTGCCAGCAGCCCTGGACAGGGAACTTACTACGAGCAGTACTTC
-	TRBV6-2/TRBV6-3	TRBJ2-1	many	CASSYLQGRDEQFF	TGTGCCAGCAGTTACTTACAGGGAAGAGATGAGCAGTTCTTC
TRBD2	TRBV4-2	TRBJ2-7	-	CASSRTLAGEENEQYF	TGTGCCAGCAGCCGAACTCTAGCGGGAGAAGAAAACGAGCAGTACTTC
-	TRBV29-1	TRBJ2-1	-	CSVESSGDGYNEQFF	TGCAGCGTTGAATCGAGCGGTGACGGCTACAATGAGCAGTTCTTC
-	TRBV11-2	TRBJ2-2	few	CASSLGGWGTGELFF	TGTGCCAGCAGCCTAGGCGGTTGGGGCACCGGGGAGCTGTTTTTT
TRBD2	TRBV25-1	TRBJ2-1	-	CASSDLGGTSGRAIYEQFF	TGTGCCAGCAGTGACCTAGGGGGGACTAGCGGGAGGGCCATCTATGAGCAGTTCTTC
TRBD1	TRBV20-1	TRBJ1-2	many	CSARPPGDRAGYSYGYTF	TGCAGTGCTAGACCACCCGGGGACAGGGCAGGTTACTCCTATGGCTACACCTTC
TRBD1	TRBV5-5	TRBJ2-2	many	CASSFFLKGADAGELFF	TGTGCCAGCAGCTTTTTCTTAAAGGGGGCTGACGCCGGGGAGCTGTTTTTT
TRBD2	TRBV15	TRBJ2-7	-	CATGGNEQYF	TGTGCCACGGGAGGGAACGAGCAGTACTTC
-	TRBV10-3	TRBJ1-1	many	CAISEGLTFVAFF	TGTGCCATCAGTGAGGGACTGACGTTTGTAGCTTTCTTT
-	TRBV15	TRBJ1-2	-	CATSRERAPNYGYTF	TGTGCCACCAGCAGAGAAAGGGCCCCTAACTATGGCTACACCTTC
TRBD1	TRBV7-9	TRBJ1-1	few	CASSQTGWNTEAFF	TGTGCCAGCAGCCAGACAGGGTGGAACACTGAAGCTTTCTTT
-	TRBV12-3/TRBV12-4	TRBJ1-1	few	CASSSLAVEAFF	TGTGCCAGCAGTTCCTTAGCGGTTGAAGCTTTCTTT
TRBD1	TRBV10-2	TRBJ2-6	-	CASSEPSGTGIPGANVLTF	TGCGCCAGCAGTGAGCCTTCCGGGACAGGGATCCCTGGGGCCAACGTCCTGACTTTC
TRBD2	TRBV7-7	TRBJ2-2	-	CASSPGTSGRRAGELFF	TGTGCTAGCAGCCCAGGGACTAGCGGGAGAAGGGCCGGGGAGCTGTTTTTT
-	TRBV29-1	TRBJ2-7	few	CSVDPGGGYEQYF	TGCAGCGTTGACCCGGGGGGCGGCTACGAGCAGTACTTC
-	TRBV6-1	TRBJ1-3	many	CASLSPLDGNTIYF	TGTGCCAGCCTATCCCCGTTGGACGGAAACACCATATATTTT
-	TRBV28	TRBJ1-6	many	CASRWPRGGNSPLHF	TGTGCCAGCAGATGGCCCAGAGGAGGGAATTCACCCCTCCACTTT
-	TRBV6-5	TRBJ2-2	few	CASSLVGGRANTGELFF	TGTGCCAGCAGTCTAGTCGGGGGCCGTGCGAACACCGGGGAGCTGTTTTTT
-	TRBV4-1	TRBJ1-1	-	CASSPGRLGEIPEAFF	TGCGCCAGCAGCCCAGGGCGTTTAGGGGAGATTCCCGAAGCTTTCTTT